A single sample is the source of the 21 T cell receptor beta chains below, sequenced in a study of blood T cell repertoires in COVID-19. Clones were read by immunoSEQ multiplex PCR, and TCRdb kept only the in-frame ones, dropping some. The sample holds 250,000 or so clones, 80% to 90% seen once. Sequenced: peripheral blood. These receptors came from a man in his forties who had recovered from COVID-19.

V gene TRBV7-6 combines with J gene TRBJ1-4; 8 bases are shared with TRBD1. The germline V gene has CDR1 SGHVS and CDR2 FNYEAQ. CDR3 size: 14 residues. Unmatched junction bases numbered 3, after V lost 2 bases and J lost 7 bases. For the CDR3, the DNA is TGTGCCAGCAGCTTACCTGGACAGGGTGAAAAACTGTTTTTT. Its protein product is CASSLPGQGEKLFF. Filled out from reference TRBV7-6 and TRBJ1-4, the complete variable domain reads GAGVSQSPRYKVTKRGQDVALRCDPISGHVSLYWYRQALGQGPEFLTYFNYEAQQDKSGLPNDRFSAERPEGSISTLTIQRTEQRDSAMYRCASSLPGQGEKLFFGSGTQLSVL.

The chain couples TRBV27 to TRBJ1-3; D remains unclear. V lost 4 bases, J lost 4 bases, and 20 bases lay in between. The CDR3 extends over 17 amino acids. Germline CDR1 is MNHEY and CDR2 is SMNVEV (reference sequence). In DNA form, the CDR3 reads TGTGCCAGCAGTTCGGCGCCAGGCGCCTTTCTGGGAAACACCATATATTTT. Encoded protein: CASSSAPGAFLGNTIYF.

This chain connects TRBV5-4 to TRBJ2-5; 7 positions agree with TRBD2. Germline lookup yields CDR1 SGHNT and CDR2 YYREEE (reference sequence). Unmatched junction bases numbered 6, after V lost 4 bases and J lost 3 bases. The CDR3 consists of 14 residues. The CDR3 DNA follows: TGTGCCAGCAGCCCGGGACTAAAGAAAGAGACCCAGTACTTC. It is translated as CASSPGLKKETQYF.

The genes are TRBV4-1 and TRBJ1-1; possible D gene TRBD1, 6 bases. The CDR3 length is 16 residues. Germline-derived CDR1 and CDR2 are MGHRA and YSYEKL. With 0 bases removed from V and 0 bases from J, the gap between germline ends came to 11 bases. DNA of the CDR3: TGCGCCAGCAGCCAAGATGTGGGGGGGCTGAACACTGAAGCTTTCTTT. It specifies CASSQDVGGLNTEAFF.

This clone showed up just a few times. The chain employs TRBV18 and TRBJ2-1, with 10 bases identical to TRBD2. The V segment lost 1 base and the J segment 4 bases; nucleotides outside the gene matches: 4. Germline V gene data show CDR1 as KGHSH and CDR2 as LQKENI. CDR3 length equals 16 residues. CDR3 nucleotides: TGTGCCAGCTCACCACTCGGGACTAGCGCATACAATGAGCAGTTCTTC. Translating gives CASSPLGTSAYNEQFF.

The chain employs TRBV7-2 and TRBJ2-1; 7 positions agree with TRBD1. This CDR3 region has 16 residues. Per the germline V gene, CDR1 is SGHTA and CDR2 is FQGNSA. Unmatched junction bases numbered 10, after V lost 1 base and J lost 7 bases. CDR3 amino acids: CASSLGATGVGNEQFF. CDR3 sequence (DNA): TGTGCCAGCAGCTTAGGGGCAACAGGGGTGGGTAATGAGCAGTTCTTC.

CDR3 sequence reads: CASFDFQHLTYGYTF. The CDR3 DNA reads as TGTGCCAGTTTCGACTTTCAACATCTTACCTATGGCTACACCTTC. The rearrangement uses TRBV19 and TRBJ1-2, with D unresolved. The CDR3 consists of 15 residues. Germline assignment: CDR1 LNHDA and CDR2 SQIVND (reference sequence). Trimming shortened V by 8 bases and J by 4 bases, and 20 bases separated the two germline ends. Variable domain in full (rest from reference TRBV19 and TRBJ1-2): DGGITQSPKYLFRKEGQNVTLSCEQNLNHDAMYWYRQDPGQGLRLIYYSQIVNDFQKGDIAEGYSVSREKKESFPLTVTSAQKNPTAFYLCASFDFQHLTYGYTFGSGTRLTVV.

This clone was seen just once. The genes are TRBV7-8 and TRBJ2-5, with D possibly matching TRBD2 (6 bases). Trimming stripped 8 bases from V and 5 bases from J, with 15 bases between. Germline V gene data show CDR1 as SGHVS and CDR2 as FQNEAQ. The CDR3 has 13 residues. The CDR3 spells CASLGAGRETQYF. The CDR3 nucleotides are TGTGCCAGCTTAGGGGCGGGGAGGGAGACCCAGTACTTC.

The rearrangement uses TRBV30 and TRBJ1-1; possibly TRBD1 for D (6 bases). CDR3 length equals 18 residues. The germline V gene has CDR1 GTSNPN and CDR2 SVGIG (reference sequence). The ends were cut back, 2 bases at V and 3 bases at J, with 25 bases in the middle. The CDR3 DNA reads as TGTGCCTGGAGTAAACAGGGTTGGTTATCGAGTCGGGACACTGAAGCTTTCTTT. Translated: CAWSKQGWLSSRDTEAFF.

The V call is TRBV18, the J call TRBJ2-1, with 9 bases that match TRBD1. V lost 4 bases to trimming and J lost 1 base; unmatched junction nucleotides: 8. This CDR3 is built from 17 residues. Per germline, CDR1 KGHSH and CDR2 LQKENI. The CDR3: CASSLIQGAFSYNEQFF. Here the CDR3 DNA reads TGTGCCAGCTCACTGATACAGGGGGCATTTTCCTACAATGAGCAGTTCTTC.

The chain joins TRBV4-3 to TRBJ1-2; D gene unclear. V was pared by 0 bases and J by 4 bases, with 9 bases between. This CDR3 is built from 14 residues. CDR1 and CDR2 (germline): LGHNA, YSLEER. CDR3: CASSQDPRGYGYTF. CDR3 in DNA: TGCGCCAGCAGCCAAGACCCCCGGGGCTATGGCTACACCTTC.

In this sample, this clone turned up a few times. The chain combines TRBV2 with TRBJ1-1, with unresolved D. Germline CDR1 SNHLY, CDR2 FYNNEI. V was cut by 8 bases and J by 11 bases, with 24 bases left in between. The CDR3 spans 14 residues. Here the CDR3 DNA reads TGTGCCAGCTGTGGGGTAGGCAGATACGGGGTGGCTTTCTTT. This codes for CASCGVGRYGVAFF.

This clone was counted only a few times. The chain uses TRBV7-9 and TRBJ1-3; no firm D call. CDR3 size: 14 residues. Trimming cost V 1 base and J 7 bases, with 11 bases left between them. Per germline, CDR1 SEHNR and CDR2 FQNEAQ (reference sequence). CDR3 in amino acids: CASSLDAGRNTIYF. The CDR3 DNA reads TGTGCCAGCAGCTTAGATGCTGGCAGGAACACCATATATTTT.

This chain uses TRBV5-6 with TRBJ1-5; weak D call: TRBD1 (5 bases). The length of the CDR3 is 17 residues. Per the germline V gene, CDR1 is SGHDT and CDR2 is YYEEEE. Trimming left V 0 bases short and J 0 bases short, with 13 bases between. CDR3 region: CASSLGGGSYSNQPQHF. In DNA, the CDR3 is TGTGCCAGCAGCTTGGGTGGGGGGAGCTATAGCAATCAGCCCCAGCATTTT.

This chain connects TRBV10-2 to TRBJ2-7; the match to TRBD1 covers 9 bases. J gave up 4 bases and V 5 bases, and 6 bases lay outside the gene matches. CDR1 WSHSY and CDR2 SAAADI come from the germline V gene. The CDR3 extends over 14 amino acids. Here the CDR3 DNA reads TGCGCCAGCAGTCCGGGACAGGGTTTATACGAGCAGTACTTC. Its translation is CASSPGQGLYEQYF.

The rearrangement uses TRBV7-6 and TRBJ1-1; D is perhaps TRBD1 (5 bases). Trimming left V 1 base short and J 1 base short, with 13 bases between. Germline V gene data show CDR1 as SGHVS and CDR2 as FNYEAQ. The CDR3 consists of 16 residues. CDR3 residues: CASSLVVRASNTEAFF. Written as DNA, the CDR3 is TGTGCCAGCAGCTTAGTGGTCAGGGCCTCGAACACTGAAGCTTTCTTT.

This sequence joins TRBV3-1 (or the pseudogene TRBV3-2) and TRBJ1-4, with 10 positions matching TRBD1. Germline assignment: CDR1 LGHDT and CDR2 YNNKEL (reference sequence). V trimming: 0 bases; J trimming: 3 bases; junction bases outside the gene matches: 1. The CDR3 sequence is 16 residues long. This CDR3 is CASSQDGTGANEKLFF. CDR3 nucleotide sequence: TGTGCCAGCAGCCAAGACGGGACAGGGGCTAATGAAAAACTGTTTTTT.

The chain joins TRBV5-6 to TRBJ1-2; TRBD1 matches at 10 bases. In germline, CDR1 is SGHDT, CDR2 YYEEEE. Trimming removed 4 bases from V and 7 bases from J; junction bases left unmatched: 10. The CDR3 has 15 residues. As DNA, the CDR3 is TGTGCCAGCAGCCCAATGGGACAGGGGTGGGGTGGCTACACCTTC. Translating it yields CASSPMGQGWGGYTF.

The V gene is TRBV19, the J gene TRBJ2-1; 11 nucleotides align to TRBD2. The V gene end was trimmed by 4 bases and the J gene end by 10 bases; junction bases not matched to a gene: 3. The CDR3 consists of 13 residues. Germline V lookup: CDR1 LNHDA, CDR2 SQIVND (reference sequence). The CDR3 spells CASSKTSGTEQFF. In nucleotides, the CDR3 is TGTGCCAGTAGTAAGACTAGCGGGACAGAGCAGTTCTTC.

The rearrangement joins TRBV4-1 to TRBJ1-6; 7 nucleotides match TRBD1. V lost 0 bases and J lost 4; bases outside the gene matches: 9. The CDR3 contains 18 residues. Germline V gives CDR1 MGHRA, CDR2 YSYEKL. CDR3 amino acids: CASSQDPSGTVYNSPLHF. The CDR3 region has the DNA TGCGCCAGCAGCCAAGATCCATCCGGGACAGTTTATAATTCACCCCTCCACTTT.

The rearrangement joins TRBV6-2 or TRBV6-3 to TRBJ1-3; D unresolved. Germline V CDR1 and CDR2: MNHEY, SVGEGT. V gave up 2 bases and J gave up 2 bases, with 7 bases separating them. CDR3 length: 14 residues. DNA of the CDR3: TGTGCCAGCAGTTACAACGGGGCTGGAAACACCATATATTTT. Amino acids: CASSYNGAGNTIYF.